These 2 T cell receptor beta chains were sequenced from one sample in a study of OX40 agonist ivuxolimab in advanced cancers. Sequencing was performed with immunoSEQ multiplex PCR; in TCRdb, only in-frame clones are kept and a portion is missing. The sample carries approximately 20,000 clones, around nine tenths recorded once. The sample was CD4+ or CD8+ T cells sorted from blood, taken in a trial of the OX40 agonist ivuxolimab. Source of these receptors: an adult with an advanced solid tumor such as melanoma, head and neck, liver or kidney cancer.

The chain joins TRBV9 to TRBJ2-7; the match to TRBD1 covers 7 bases. The CDR3 sequence is 14 residues long. Germline-derived CDR1 and CDR2 are SGDLS and YYNGEE. The junction had 7 bases not matched to a gene; V was cut back by 2 bases and J by 5 bases. The CDR3 DNA reads as TGTGCCAGCAGCGTGACAGGGTCTACGGACGAGCAGTACTTC. Protein: CASSVTGSTDEQYF.

J is TRBJ2-3 and V is TRBV9; TRBD1 might be the D (6 bases). The CDR3 sequence is 20 residues long. Trimming stripped 3 bases from V and 1 base from J, with 27 bases between. The V gene's germline CDR1 is SGDLS and CDR2 YYNGEE. The CDR3 DNA reads as TGTGCCAGCAGCGCCTCTCTCACTAGTGGGGGCTGGGCTGGCACAGATACGCAGTATTTT. Its translation: CASSASLTSGGWAGTDTQYF.